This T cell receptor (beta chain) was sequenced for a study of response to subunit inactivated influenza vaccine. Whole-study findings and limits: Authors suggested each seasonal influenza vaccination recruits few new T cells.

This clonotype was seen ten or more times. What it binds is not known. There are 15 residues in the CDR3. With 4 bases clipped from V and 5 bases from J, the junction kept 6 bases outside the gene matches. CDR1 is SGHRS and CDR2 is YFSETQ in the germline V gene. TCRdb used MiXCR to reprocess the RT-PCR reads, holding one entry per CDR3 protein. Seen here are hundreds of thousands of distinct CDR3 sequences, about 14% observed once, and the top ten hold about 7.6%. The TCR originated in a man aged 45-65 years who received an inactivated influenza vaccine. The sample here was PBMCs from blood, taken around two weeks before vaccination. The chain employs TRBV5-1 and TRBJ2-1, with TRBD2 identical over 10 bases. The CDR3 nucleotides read TGCGCCAGCAGCCCACATAGCGGGAGGAACAATGAGCAGTTCTTC. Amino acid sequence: CASSPHSGRNNEQFF.